This passage covers 8 T cell receptor beta chains from one sample sequenced in a study of OX40 agonist ivuxolimab in advanced cancers. The method was immunoSEQ multiplex PCR; TCRdb's version includes in-frame clones alone and lacks a portion of them. The data contain about 64,000 clones, 80% to 85% of them singletons. This specimen was CD4+ or CD8+ T cells sorted from blood, taken in a trial of the OX40 agonist ivuxolimab. The receptors were sampled from an adult with an advanced solid tumor such as melanoma, head and neck, liver or kidney cancer.

The CDR3 region is CASSSTSGSVEQFF. CDR3 in DNA: TGTGCCAGCAGCTCCACTAGCGGGAGTGTTGAGCAGTTCTTC. J is TRBJ2-1 and V is TRBV5-4; 11 nucleotides align to TRBD2. Germline-derived CDR1 and CDR2 are SGHNT and YYREEE (reference sequence). The CDR3 sequence is 14 residues long. V was clipped by 3 bases and J by 9 bases; unmatched bases: 5.

The chain has TRBV10-3 and TRBJ2-7; TRBD2 matches at 9 bases. CDR3 length: 14 residues. Trimming at V came to 8 bases and at J to 6 bases, leaving 11 bases not matched to a gene. CDR1 is ENHRY and CDR2 is SYGVKD in the germline V gene. The CDR3 reads CAIGFGGGAGEQYF. The CDR3 nucleotides are TGTGCCATCGGTTTCGGCGGGGGGGCGGGCGAGCAGTACTTC.

Only a few counts were recorded for this clone. The rearrangement links TRBV5-6 to TRBJ2-7, with 13 bases identical to TRBD2. Germline V gene sequence: CDR1 SGHDT, CDR2 YYEEEE. The CDR3 has 16 residues. V was clipped by 2 bases and J by 7 bases; unmatched bases: 9. In DNA, the CDR3 is TGTGCCAGCAGCTTTGGGACTAGCGGGGCAGGTGTGGAGCAGTACTTC. Its protein product is CASSFGTSGAGVEQYF.

The rearrangement uses TRBV4-1 and TRBJ2-5; tentatively, D is TRBD1 (6 bases). Germline loops: CDR1 MGHRA, CDR2 YSYEKL. This CDR3 has 17 amino acids. With 0 bases removed from V and 3 bases from J, the gap between germline ends came to 17 bases. The CDR3 DNA is TGCGCCAGCAGCCAAGATGGGCAGGGGAGTTGGGAAGAGACCCAGTACTTC. Its translation: CASSQDGQGSWEETQYF.

V usage is TRBV2 and J usage is TRBJ2-1; the match to TRBD2 covers 9 bases. This CDR3 region has 16 residues. The germline CDR1 and CDR2 sequences are SNHLY and FYNNEI. V was pared by 1 base and J by 3 bases, with 4 bases of the junction left unmatched. The CDR3 DNA reads TGTGCCAGCAGTGAAGTCGGCGGGGGGGTCTACAATGAGCAGTTCTTC. As protein: CASSEVGGGVYNEQFF.

The chain carries TRBV11-2 and TRBJ1-1; TRBD1 agrees at 9 bases. V shed 1 base, J shed 4 bases, and the junction held 7 bases outside the gene matches. The germline V gene encodes CDR1 SGHAT and CDR2 FQNNGV. The CDR3 length is 16 residues. The CDR3 DNA follows: TGTGCCAGCAGCTTAGGGGGACAGGGACGAGGCACTGAAGCTTTCTTT. Residues: CASSLGGQGRGTEAFF.

The rearrangement uses TRBV4-2 and TRBJ1-5; D is unclear. CDR1 is LGHNA, CDR2 YNFKEQ, per germline. Trimming shortened V by 0 bases and J by 0 bases, and 3 bases separated the two germline ends. This CDR3 is built from 14 residues. The CDR3 nucleotides are TGTGCCAGCAGCCAAGACAGTAGCAATCAGCCCCAGCATTTT. This encodes CASSQDSSNQPQHF.

The V call is TRBV29-1, the J call TRBJ1-2; the D gene is possibly TRBD1 (5 bases). CDR1 is SQVTM, CDR2 ANQGSEA, per germline. V shed 4 bases and J shed 4 bases, with 16 bases lying between them. The CDR3 runs 14 residues. For the CDR3, the DNA is TGCAGCGTTGGGCAAGAGGGGCTCACCTATGGCTACACCTTC. Amino acid sequence: CSVGQEGLTYGYTF.